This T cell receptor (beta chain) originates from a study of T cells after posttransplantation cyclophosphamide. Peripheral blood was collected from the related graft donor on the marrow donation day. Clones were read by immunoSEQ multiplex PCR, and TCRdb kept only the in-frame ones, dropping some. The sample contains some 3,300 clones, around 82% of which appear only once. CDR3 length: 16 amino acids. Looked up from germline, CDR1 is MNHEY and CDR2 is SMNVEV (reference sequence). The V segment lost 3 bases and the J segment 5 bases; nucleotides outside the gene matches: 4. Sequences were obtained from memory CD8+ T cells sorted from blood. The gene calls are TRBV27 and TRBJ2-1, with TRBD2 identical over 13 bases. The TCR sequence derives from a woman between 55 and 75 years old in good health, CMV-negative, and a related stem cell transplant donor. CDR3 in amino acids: CASSFSGTSGNNEQFF. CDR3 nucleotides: TGTGCCAGCAGTTTTTCCGGGACTAGCGGGAACAATGAGCAGTTCTTC.